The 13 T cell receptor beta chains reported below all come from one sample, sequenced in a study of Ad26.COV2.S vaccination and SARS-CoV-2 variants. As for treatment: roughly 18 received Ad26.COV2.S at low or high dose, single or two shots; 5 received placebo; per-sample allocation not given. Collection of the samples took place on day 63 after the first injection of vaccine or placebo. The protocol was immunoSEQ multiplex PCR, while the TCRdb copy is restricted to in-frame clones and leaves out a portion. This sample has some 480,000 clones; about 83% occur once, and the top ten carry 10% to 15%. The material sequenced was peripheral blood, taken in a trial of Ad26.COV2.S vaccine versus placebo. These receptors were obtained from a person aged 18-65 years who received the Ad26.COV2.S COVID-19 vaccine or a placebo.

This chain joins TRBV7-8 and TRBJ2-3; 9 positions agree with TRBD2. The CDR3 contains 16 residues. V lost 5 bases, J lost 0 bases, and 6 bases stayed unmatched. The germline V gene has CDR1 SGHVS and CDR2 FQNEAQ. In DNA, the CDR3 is TGTGCCAGCAGCCGGACTAGCGCACGAAGCACAGATACGCAGTATTTT. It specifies CASSRTSARSTDTQYF.

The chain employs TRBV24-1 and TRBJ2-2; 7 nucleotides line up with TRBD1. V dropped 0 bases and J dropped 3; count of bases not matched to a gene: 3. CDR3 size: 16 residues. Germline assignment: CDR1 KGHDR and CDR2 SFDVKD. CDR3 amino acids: CATSDLGQGDTGELFF. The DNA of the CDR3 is TGTGCCACCAGTGATTTGGGTCAGGGGGACACCGGGGAGCTGTTTTTT.

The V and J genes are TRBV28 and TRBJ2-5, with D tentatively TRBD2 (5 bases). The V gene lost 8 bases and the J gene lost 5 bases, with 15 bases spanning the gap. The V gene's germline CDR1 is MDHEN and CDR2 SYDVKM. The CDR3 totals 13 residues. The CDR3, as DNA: TGTGCCAGCCTGAGGGCTGGCCAGGAGACCCAGTACTTC. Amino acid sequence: CASLRAGQETQYF.

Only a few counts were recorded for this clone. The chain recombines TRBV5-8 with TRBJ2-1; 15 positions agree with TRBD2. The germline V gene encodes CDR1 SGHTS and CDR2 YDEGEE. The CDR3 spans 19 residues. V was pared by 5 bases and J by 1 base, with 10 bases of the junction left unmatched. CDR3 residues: CASRKLGLAGGGSYNEQFF. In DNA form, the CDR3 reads TGTGCCAGCAGAAAATTGGGACTAGCGGGAGGAGGGTCCTACAATGAGCAGTTCTTC.

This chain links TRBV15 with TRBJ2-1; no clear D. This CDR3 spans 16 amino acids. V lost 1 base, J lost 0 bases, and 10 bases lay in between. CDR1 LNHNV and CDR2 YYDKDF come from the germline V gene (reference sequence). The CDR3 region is CATSRGPEYSYNEQFF. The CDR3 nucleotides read TGTGCCACCAGCAGAGGACCGGAATACTCCTACAATGAGCAGTTCTTC. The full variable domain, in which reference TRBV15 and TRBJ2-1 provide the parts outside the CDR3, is DAMVIQNPRYQVTQFGKPVTLSCSQTLNHNVMYWYQQKSSQAPKLLFHYYDKDFNNEADTPDNFQSRRPNTSFCFLDIRSPGLGDTAMYLCATSRGPEYSYNEQFFGPGTRLTVL.

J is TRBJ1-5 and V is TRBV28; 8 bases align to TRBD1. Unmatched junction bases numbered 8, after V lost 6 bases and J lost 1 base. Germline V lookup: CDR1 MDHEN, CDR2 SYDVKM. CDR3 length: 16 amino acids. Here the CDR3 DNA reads TGTGCCAGCAGACGGACAGGGATCGGGAGCAATCAGCCCCAGCATTTT. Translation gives CASRRTGIGSNQPQHF.

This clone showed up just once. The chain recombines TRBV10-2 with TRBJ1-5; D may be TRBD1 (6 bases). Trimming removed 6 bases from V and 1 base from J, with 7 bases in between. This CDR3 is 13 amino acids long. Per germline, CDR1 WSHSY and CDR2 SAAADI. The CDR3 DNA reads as TGCGCCAGCAGAGACAGGAGCAATCAGCCCCAGCATTTT. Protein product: CASRDRSNQPQHF.

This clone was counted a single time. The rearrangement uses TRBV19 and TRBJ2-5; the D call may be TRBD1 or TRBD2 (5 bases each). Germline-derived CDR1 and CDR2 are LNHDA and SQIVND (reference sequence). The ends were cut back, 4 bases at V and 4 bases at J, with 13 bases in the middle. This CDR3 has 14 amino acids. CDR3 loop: CASSKAVGGETQYF. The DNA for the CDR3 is TGTGCCAGTAGTAAGGCGGTTGGGGGAGAGACCCAGTACTTC.

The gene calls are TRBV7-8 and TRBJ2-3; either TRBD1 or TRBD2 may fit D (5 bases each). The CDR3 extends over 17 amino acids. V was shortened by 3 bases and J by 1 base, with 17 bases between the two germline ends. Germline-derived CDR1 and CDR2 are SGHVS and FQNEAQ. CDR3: CASSFWIGLGGTDTQYF. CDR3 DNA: TGTGCCAGCAGCTTTTGGATAGGCTTGGGGGGCACAGATACGCAGTATTTT.

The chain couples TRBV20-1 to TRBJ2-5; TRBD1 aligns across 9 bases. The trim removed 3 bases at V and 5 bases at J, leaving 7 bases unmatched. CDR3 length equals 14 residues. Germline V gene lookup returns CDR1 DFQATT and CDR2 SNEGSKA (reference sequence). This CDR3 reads CSASNRGRGETQYF. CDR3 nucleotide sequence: TGCAGTGCTAGTAACAGGGGGCGCGGTGAGACCCAGTACTTC.

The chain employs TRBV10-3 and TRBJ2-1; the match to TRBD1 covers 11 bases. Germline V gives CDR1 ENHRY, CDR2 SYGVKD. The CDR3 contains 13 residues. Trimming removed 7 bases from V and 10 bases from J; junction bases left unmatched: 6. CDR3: CAITGQGAGEQFF. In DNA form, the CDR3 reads TGTGCCATCACCGGACAGGGGGCAGGGGAGCAGTTCTTC.

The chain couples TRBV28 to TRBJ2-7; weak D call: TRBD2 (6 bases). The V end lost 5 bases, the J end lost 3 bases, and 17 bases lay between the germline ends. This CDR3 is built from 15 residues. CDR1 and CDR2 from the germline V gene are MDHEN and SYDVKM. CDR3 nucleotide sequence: TGTGCCAGCAGTCAACTGGACCTCGGGGGCTACGAGCAGTACTTC. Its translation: CASSQLDLGGYEQYF. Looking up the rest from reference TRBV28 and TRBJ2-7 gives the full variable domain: DVKVTQSSRYLVKRTGEKVFLECVQDMDHENMFWYRQDPGLGLRLIYFSYDVKMKEKGDIPEGYSVSREKKERFSLILESASTNQTSMYLCASSQLDLGGYEQYFGPGTRLTVT.

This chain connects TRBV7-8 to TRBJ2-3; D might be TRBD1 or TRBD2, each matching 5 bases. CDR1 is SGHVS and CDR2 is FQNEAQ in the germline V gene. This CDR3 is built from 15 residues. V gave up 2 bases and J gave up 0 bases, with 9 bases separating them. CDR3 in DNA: TGTGCCAGCAGCTTATTCCGGGGCAGCACAGATACGCAGTATTTT. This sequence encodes CASSLFRGSTDTQYF. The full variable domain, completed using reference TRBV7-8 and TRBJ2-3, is GAGVSQSPRYKVAKRGQDVALRCDPISGHVSLFWYQQALGQGPEFLTYFQNEAQLDKSGLPSDRFFAERPEGSVSTLKIQRTQQEDSAVYLCASSLFRGSTDTQYFGPGTRLTVL.